One sample yielded the 31 T cell receptor beta chains listed below, sequenced in a study of OX40 agonist ivuxolimab in advanced cancers. The repertoire was sequenced with immunoSEQ multiplex PCR; TCRdb's copy has only in-frame clones and lacks some. The data show about 63,000 clones, roughly nine tenths seen once. The sample in question was CD4+ or CD8+ T cells sorted from blood, obtained in a trial of the OX40 agonist ivuxolimab. Receptors were obtained from an adult with an advanced solid tumor such as melanoma, head and neck, liver or kidney cancer.

The V gene is TRBV27, the J gene TRBJ2-5, with D tentatively TRBD1 or TRBD2 (5 bases each). V lost 3 bases to trimming and J lost 5 bases, with 10 bases between them. Germline V gene lookup returns CDR1 MNHEY and CDR2 SMNVEV (reference sequence). The CDR3 extends over 13 amino acids. CDR3 DNA sequence: TGTGCCAGCAGTTTTATAGGGACGGAGACCCAGTACTTC. Its protein is CASSFIGTETQYF.

V gene TRBV11-2 combines with J gene TRBJ2-1, with TRBD2 matching 9 bases. The CDR3 runs 16 residues. Germline-derived CDR1 and CDR2 are SGHAT and FQNNGV. The junction had 7 bases not matched to a gene; V was cut back by 4 bases and J by 3 bases. CDR3 residues: CASSSFGLANYNEQFF. DNA of the CDR3: TGTGCCAGCAGCTCATTTGGACTAGCGAACTACAATGAGCAGTTCTTC.

The V call is TRBV28, the J call TRBJ2-3, with unresolved D. The germline gives CDR1 MDHEN, CDR2 SYDVKM. V lost 3 bases, J lost 5 bases, and 15 bases lay in between. This CDR3 has 15 residues. Here the CDR3 reads CASSFDRAFQDTQYF. In DNA form, the CDR3 reads TGTGCCAGCAGTTTTGATAGGGCATTTCAAGATACGCAGTATTTT.

This clone showed up just once. The genes are TRBV6-1 and TRBJ2-1, with 8 bases matching TRBD2. Germline trimming cut 6 bases from V and 3 bases from J; bases unmatched to any gene: 4. The germline gives CDR1 MNHNS, CDR2 SASEGT. CDR3 length: 14 amino acids. CDR3 in amino acids: CASRGLESYNEQFF. The CDR3 DNA reads TGTGCCAGCAGGGGACTAGAGAGCTACAATGAGCAGTTCTTC.

The rearrangement joins TRBV19 to TRBJ1-1; no definite D call. This CDR3 has 14 residues. Trimming took off 3 bases at V and 1 base at J, with 9 bases between the two ends. The germline gives CDR1 LNHDA, CDR2 SQIVND (reference sequence). Here the CDR3 DNA reads TGTGCCAGTAGTATGATGGGATCGAACACTGAAGCTTTCTTT. Encoded protein: CASSMMGSNTEAFF. Combining the CDR3 with reference TRBV19 and TRBJ1-1 gives the whole variable domain DGGITQSPKYLFRKEGQNVTLSCEQNLNHDAMYWYRQDPGQGLRLIYYSQIVNDFQKGDIAEGYSVSREKKESFPLTVTSAQKNPTAFYLCASSMMGSNTEAFFGQGTRLTVV.

The chain carries TRBV27 and TRBJ2-7; TRBD1 matches 7 bases. Germline lookup yields CDR1 MNHEY and CDR2 SMNVEV (reference sequence). This CDR3 is 16 amino acids long. The ends lost 1 base at V and 2 bases at J; junction bases unmatched: 8. CDR3 loop: CASSLLNRGLPYEQYF. The CDR3 DNA sequence: TGTGCCAGCAGTTTATTGAACAGGGGATTACCCTACGAGCAGTACTTC.

This clone was recorded once. V gene TRBV4-2 combines with J gene TRBJ2-5, with 12 nucleotides matching TRBD1. CDR1 is LGHNA and CDR2 is YNFKEQ in the germline V gene. The CDR3 is 16 residues long. The V segment lost 0 bases and the J segment 4 bases; nucleotides outside the gene matches: 3. The CDR3 nucleotides read TGTGCCAGCAGCCAAGATCGGGGACAGGGGGCAGAGACCCAGTACTTC. Protein product: CASSQDRGQGAETQYF.

By sample fraction, this clone is medium-sized. The V gene is TRBV5-1, the J gene TRBJ1-1; 7 bases are a match to TRBD1. After removal of 4 bases from V and 3 bases from J, the junction contained 3 bases not matched to a gene. This CDR3 has 13 amino acids. CDR1 is SGHRS and CDR2 is YFSETQ in the germline V gene. The CDR3 nucleotides are TGCGCCAGCAGCAAGGGGACAGACACTGAAGCTTTCTTT. Translating gives CASSKGTDTEAFF.

The CDR3 DNA reads TGTGCCAGCAGCCAAGACAAGACAGGGAGCGGCAATCAGCCCCAGCATTTT. Its protein product is CASSQDKTGSGNQPQHF. V usage is TRBV4-2 and J usage is TRBJ1-5; 7 bases line up with TRBD1. CDR3 size: 17 residues. V lost 0 bases and J lost 2; bases outside the gene matches: 7. CDR1 is LGHNA, CDR2 YNFKEQ, per germline.

The CDR3 DNA reads as TGTGCCAGCAGCACAGGGTCAGTGGAGGAGCTGTTTTTT. This translates into CASSTGSVEELFF. The V call is TRBV2, the J call TRBJ2-2; tentatively, D is TRBD1 (6 bases). V lost 6 bases and J lost 10, with 15 bases in between. The CDR3 runs 13 residues. CDR1 is SNHLY and CDR2 is FYNNEI in the germline V gene.

The genes are TRBV7-9 and TRBJ1-1; D is ambiguous. V was clipped by 7 bases and J by 2 bases, with 11 bases between them. The CDR3 totals 13 residues. The germline CDR1 and CDR2 sequences are SEHNR and FQNEAQ (reference sequence). The chain's CDR3 is CASTQVHNTEAFF. The DNA of the CDR3 is TGTGCCAGCACTCAGGTTCACAACACTGAAGCTTTCTTT.

The chain links TRBV13 to TRBJ2-5; perhaps TRBD2 as D (5 bases). CDR1 and CDR2 (germline): PRHDT, FYEKMQ (reference sequence). This CDR3 spans 13 amino acids. V was trimmed by 2 bases and J by 4 bases, leaving 8 bases between them. The CDR3 spells CASSLFGGETQYF. For the CDR3, the DNA is TGTGCCAGCAGCTTATTTGGAGGAGAGACCCAGTACTTC.

The rearrangement uses TRBV10-3 and TRBJ1-2, with 8 bases that match TRBD1. The CDR3 is 12 residues long. Trimming at V came to 4 bases and at J to 7 bases, leaving 2 bases not matched to a gene. CDR1 is ENHRY and CDR2 is SYGVKD in the germline V gene. The CDR3 region has the DNA TGTGCCATCAGTGGGGGGACAGGTGGCTACACCTTC. It yields the protein CAISGGTGGYTF.

This clone was recorded once. This chain uses TRBV28 with TRBJ2-7, with 10 nucleotides matching TRBD1. CDR3 length equals 16 residues. Unmatched junction bases numbered 12, after V lost 2 bases and J lost 8 bases. Germline lookup yields CDR1 MDHEN and CDR2 SYDVKM. CDR3 loop: CASSLESWDRGNQQYF. As DNA, the CDR3 is TGTGCCAGCAGTTTAGAGAGCTGGGACAGGGGTAACCAGCAGTACTTC.

The rearrangement uses TRBV7-9 and TRBJ2-7; a possible D gene is TRBD2 (6 bases). The V gene's germline CDR1 is SEHNR and CDR2 FQNEAQ (reference sequence). The CDR3 runs to 16 residues. V dropped 5 bases and J dropped 1 base, with 18 bases sitting between them. CDR3 in amino acids: CASSAGSVGASYEQYF. Written as DNA, the CDR3 is TGTGCCAGCAGCGCGGGGTCTGTCGGGGCATCCTACGAGCAGTACTTC.

As concerns this clone: The sample has other DNA sequences that encode this CDR3 too. The genes are TRBV7-9 and TRBJ2-7; D unclear. The CDR3 is 12 residues long. The germline V and J ends were trimmed by 2 bases and 6 bases, with 8 bases remaining between them. The germline V gene encodes CDR1 SEHNR and CDR2 FQNEAQ (reference sequence). The DNA of the CDR3 is TGTGCCAGCAGCTTAACGGGCTCCGAGCAGTACTTC. Protein product: CASSLTGSEQYF.

This clone appeared a few times. The rearrangement uses TRBV12-5 and TRBJ2-2; 9 bases fit TRBD1. The ends lost 0 bases at V and 6 bases at J; junction bases unmatched: 2. Germline lookup yields CDR1 LGHNT and CDR2 FRNRAP. This CDR3 has 15 amino acids. CDR3 nucleotide sequence: TGTGCTAGTGGTTTGGTACAGGGGGCTTCCGGGGAGCTGTTTTTT. It translates to CASGLVQGASGELFF.

The chain recombines TRBV4-2 with TRBJ2-1; D gene unclear. CDR3 size: 16 residues. From germline, CDR1 is LGHNA and CDR2 YNFKEQ. V was pared by 4 bases and J by 9 bases, with 22 bases between. This CDR3 reads CASSLNLGLTGSEQFF. The CDR3 DNA reads TGTGCCAGCAGCCTGAACCTAGGGCTCACGGGCAGTGAGCAGTTCTTC.

This clone was seen just once. CDR3 amino acids: CASSLVSSGNTIYF. CDR3 coding DNA: TGTGCCAGCAGCTTAGTTTCCTCTGGAAACACCATATATTTT. The chain is built from TRBV7-9 and TRBJ1-3; D gene unclear. Germline values: CDR1 SEHNR, CDR2 FQNEAQ (reference sequence). The CDR3 loop spans 14 amino acids. V was shortened by 1 base and J by 0 bases, with 4 bases between the two germline ends.

This sequence joins TRBV6-1 and TRBJ2-7, with TRBD1 matching 9 bases. With 3 bases clipped from V and 1 base from J, the junction kept 4 bases outside the gene matches. CDR1 is MNHNS, CDR2 SASEGT, per germline. The CDR3 spans 15 residues. DNA for the CDR3: TGTGCCAGCAGTGAGGGGACAGGGCTTTCCTACGAGCAGTACGTC. Amino acids: CASSEGTGLSYEQYV.

In this sample, this clone turned up once. The gene calls are TRBV19 and TRBJ2-7; D unresolved. The CDR3 sequence is 13 residues long. CDR1 and CDR2 (germline): LNHDA, SQIVND (reference sequence). V was clipped by 5 bases and J by 0 bases, with 8 bases between them. CDR3 residues: CASSVSASYEQYF. DNA for the CDR3: TGTGCCAGTAGTGTCTCGGCCTCCTACGAGCAGTACTTC.

The rearrangement links TRBV6-5 to TRBJ2-1; TRBD1 is a possible D gene (6 bases). The CDR3 is made up of 13 amino acids. With 6 bases removed from V and 7 bases from J, the gap between germline ends came to 13 bases. In germline, CDR1 is MNHEY, CDR2 SVGAGI. CDR3 protein: CASSTGNRNEQFF. The CDR3 nucleotides are TGTGCCAGCAGCACAGGGAATCGGAATGAGCAGTTCTTC.

The chain links TRBV29-1 to TRBJ2-5, with 7 bases that match TRBD2. The CDR3 length is 15 residues. V gave up 6 bases and J gave up 4 bases; unmatched junction bases: 14. Looked up from germline, CDR1 is SQVTM and CDR2 is ANQGSEA. The CDR3 DNA sequence: TGCAGCGTCCCGGGTCCTAGCGGAATGGTAGAGACCCAGTACTTC. It yields the protein CSVPGPSGMVETQYF.

The rearrangement links TRBV7-9 to TRBJ2-7; TRBD1 agrees at 8 bases. Germline CDR1 SEHNR, CDR2 FQNEAQ (reference sequence). The V and J ends lost 5 bases and 5 bases, in that order; junction bases with no gene match: 11. This CDR3 has 15 residues. CDR3 sequence: CASSLHGQGVDEQYF. For the CDR3, the DNA is TGTGCCAGCAGCCTGCACGGACAGGGAGTAGACGAGCAGTACTTC.

This chain joins TRBV7-3 and TRBJ1-2; TRBD1 is a possible D gene (6 bases). This CDR3 comprises 16 residues. CDR1 and CDR2 from the germline V gene are SGHTA and FQGTGA. Trimming pared 1 base from V and 3 bases from J, leaving 15 bases between. In DNA form, the CDR3 reads TGTGCCAGCAGCTTAATGCCAGGGGACGCCTACTATGGCTACACCTTC. This gives the protein CASSLMPGDAYYGYTF.

This clone was recorded once. The V and J genes are TRBV4-1 and TRBJ2-7; maybe TRBD2 (6 bases). Trimming stripped 6 bases from V and 7 bases from J, with 19 bases between. The CDR3 runs to 14 residues. Per the germline V gene, CDR1 is MGHRA and CDR2 is YSYEKL. CDR3 region: CASSSGIGGNEQYF. The CDR3 nucleotides read TGCGCCAGCAGTTCTGGAATTGGAGGGAATGAGCAGTACTTC.

This clone has only one observation. The rearrangement uses TRBV6-5 and TRBJ2-1; D is possibly TRBD2 (5 bases). From germline, CDR1 is MNHEY and CDR2 SVGAGI. The CDR3 covers 13 residues. V lost 0 bases to trimming and J lost 10 bases, with 10 bases between them. The CDR3 reads CASSYSRASEQFF. In DNA, the CDR3 is TGTGCCAGCAGTTACTCGAGGGCTAGCGAGCAGTTCTTC.

The chain employs TRBV27 and TRBJ1-2, with D perhaps TRBD1 (5 bases). Germline V gene lookup returns CDR1 MNHEY and CDR2 SMNVEV (reference sequence). Trimming cost V 0 bases and J 4 bases, with 9 bases left between them. This CDR3 has 14 amino acids. The CDR3 reads CASSLSARAYGYTF. CDR3 bases: TGTGCCAGCAGTTTATCGGCCAGGGCCTATGGCTACACCTTC.

V usage is TRBV27 and J usage is TRBJ1-1, with TRBD1 identical over 8 bases. The CDR3 runs 14 residues. V was clipped by 5 bases and J by 5 bases; unmatched bases: 7. Germline CDR1 is MNHEY and CDR2 is SMNVEV (reference sequence). The CDR3, as DNA: TGTGCCAGCAGTCCCGACAGGGGAGGGACTGAAGCTTTCTTT. It yields the protein CASSPDRGGTEAFF.

This rearrangement joins TRBV14 to TRBJ1-2; the match to TRBD1 covers 9 bases. The CDR3 length is 19 residues. V dropped 4 bases and J dropped 2; count of bases not matched to a gene: 17. Germline lookup yields CDR1 SGHDN and CDR2 FVKESK. The CDR3, as DNA: TGTGCCAGCAGCCTACGTGCCTTGGGGACAGGGTTGGCCAACTATGGCTACACCTTC. Translation: CASSLRALGTGLANYGYTF.

This clone was counted a few times. The chain combines TRBV30 with TRBJ2-2; TRBD1 agrees at 10 bases. The V and J ends lost 1 base and 3 bases, in that order; junction bases with no gene match: 2. In germline, CDR1 is GTSNPN, CDR2 SVGIG (reference sequence). The CDR3 contains 15 residues. In DNA form, the CDR3 reads TGTGCCTGGAGTGGACAGGGGGCGGACACCGGGGAGCTGTTTTTT. Its translation is CAWSGQGADTGELFF.